Sequencing of this TCR beta chain was carried out in a study of shared clonotypes between healthy human individuals. How the authors handled the data: ImmunoSEQ only sent back junction sequences with no quality scores, so filtering was done differently. This table comes from immunoSEQ multiplex PCR, and its TCRdb copy is limited to in-frame clones, with some not included. The DNA was the basis for D and trimming; V, J and clone size are from that table. In the table there are some 1,100,000 clones, around 78% of which are singletons. The CDR3 spans 13 residues. The germline V gene encodes CDR1 MDHEN and CDR2 SYDVKM. The V end was cut by 2 bases, the J end by 6 bases, with 10 bases between. The authors divided CD4+ cells into CD45RA+ naive and CD45RA-negative memory subsets. This clone was detected only once.

Sample: memory CD4+ T cells from PBMCs. The sample's subset: CD45RA-negative fraction. V usage is TRBV28 and J usage is TRBJ1-2, with D unclear. This TCR derives from a man between 18 and 29 years old in good health. Some clones in this sample may be carry-over from other donors' samples. In DNA form, the CDR3 reads TGTGCCAGCAGTTTACAGAGTTCGGATGGCTACACCTTC. This translates into CASSLQSSDGYTF.